Presented here are 12 T cell receptor beta chains from one specimen sequenced in a study of T-cell reconstitution after alpha-beta-depleted transplantation in children. Preparation of the TCRbeta library used unique molecular identifiers. TCRdb fed the PCR reads into MiXCR, producing one record per CDR3 protein. The data hold nearly 550,000 distinct CDR3 sequences, with about 18% observed a single time. The sequenced sample was PBMCs from the stem cell graft donor, obtained from the stem cell graft. These receptors all come from a human donor who donated a stem cell graft to a child with acute lymphoblastic leukemia.

The chain has TRBV11-2 and TRBJ2-1, with 7 bases fitting TRBD2. The V and J ends lost 5 bases and 8 bases, in that order; junction bases with no gene match: 15. The length of the CDR3 is 16 residues. CDR1 is SGHAT, CDR2 FQNNGV, per germline. CDR3 region: CASSKGAGGRGDEQFF. The CDR3 DNA is TGTGCCAGCAGCAAGGGAGCTGGCGGGAGAGGGGATGAGCAGTTCTTC.

This clonotype was observed a handful of times. The V call is TRBV3-1, the J call TRBJ1-2; no definite D call. From germline, CDR1 is LGHDT and CDR2 YNNKEL (reference sequence). The CDR3 is made up of 13 amino acids. Trimming stripped 1 base from V and 8 bases from J, with 11 bases between. CDR3 sequence reads: CASSQVGIEGYTF. CDR3 in DNA: TGTGCCAGCAGCCAAGTGGGTATAGAGGGCTACACCTTC.

This clonotype was counted once. V usage is TRBV7-3 and J usage is TRBJ2-4; 7 bases agree with TRBD2. The germline V gene encodes CDR1 SGHTA and CDR2 FQGTGA. The V and J ends lost 4 bases and 0 bases, in that order; junction bases with no gene match: 6. The CDR3 is 16 amino acids. The CDR3 protein is CASSSQRDLAKNIQYF. The CDR3 region has the DNA TGTGCCAGCAGCTCTCAGCGGGACTTAGCCAAAAACATTCAGTACTTC.

In this sample, this clonotype turned up a few times. The chain carries TRBV12-3 or TRBV12-4 and TRBJ2-3; 7 bases line up with TRBD2. V lost 3 bases to trimming and J lost 4 bases; unmatched junction nucleotides: 7. The CDR3 loop spans 15 amino acids. CDR3 loop: CASSFVGGAADTQYF. CDR3 coding DNA: TGTGCCAGCAGTTTCGTGGGAGGGGCCGCAGATACGCAGTATTTT.

The rearrangement joins TRBV10-2 to TRBJ1-2; D is undetermined. The CDR3 consists of 13 residues. Germline lookup yields CDR1 WSHSY and CDR2 SAAADI. V was pared by 8 bases and J by 1 base, with 11 bases between. As DNA, the CDR3 is TGCGCCAGCGCCGAACCCCTTAACTATGGCTACACCTTC. Its protein is CASAEPLNYGYTF.

This clonotype was observed a single time. The chain links TRBV3-1 to TRBJ1-3; no clear D. V shed 4 bases and J shed 1 base, with 14 bases lying between them. CDR3 length: 16 amino acids. The V gene's germline CDR1 is LGHDT and CDR2 YNNKEL (reference sequence). This chain's CDR3 is CASSPRRPRSGNTIYF. CDR3 bases: TGTGCCAGCAGCCCTCGGAGGCCTAGGTCTGGAAACACCATATATTTT.

The chain recombines TRBV5-4 with TRBJ2-3, with 13 bases aligning to TRBD2. J gave up 1 base and V 5 bases, and 7 bases lay outside the gene matches. Germline V CDR1 and CDR2: SGHNT, YYREEE (reference sequence). This CDR3 contains 17 residues. The CDR3 DNA follows: TGTGCCAGCAGGGCCGCCGGACTAGCGGGAGGCACAGATACGCAGTATTTT. The encoded protein is CASRAAGLAGGTDTQYF. Complete variable domain (other parts from reference TRBV5-4 and TRBJ2-3): ETGVTQSPTHLIKTRGQQVTLRCSSQSGHNTVSWYQQALGQGPQFIFQYYREEENGRGNFPPRFSGLQFPNYSSELNVNALELDDSALYLCASRAAGLAGGTDTQYFGPGTRLTVL.

Many counts were recorded for this clonotype. This chain uses TRBV5-1 with TRBJ2-1; TRBD2 agrees at 7 bases. This CDR3 has 17 residues. Germline V gives CDR1 SGHRS, CDR2 YFSETQ. V lost 3 bases and J lost 6; bases outside the gene matches: 15. The CDR3 spells CASSSPRWAGDPNEQFF. The CDR3 coding sequence is TGCGCCAGCAGCTCGCCACGGTGGGCGGGAGATCCCAATGAGCAGTTCTTC.

This chain connects TRBV21-1 to TRBJ2-5; the table's D call of TRBD2 was not tested on the DNA. TRBV21-1 has pseudogene status. The CDR3 spans 17 residues. The CDR3 loop is CASSSMGLAGGSETQYF. The DNA for the CDR3 is TGTGCCAGCAGCAGCATGGGACTAGCGGGAGGGTCAGAGACCCAGTACTTC.

This clonotype has only a few counts. V and J are TRBV27 and TRBJ2-7; 7 bases map to TRBD2. The CDR3 is 14 amino acids. CDR1 is MNHEY and CDR2 is SMNVEV in the germline V gene (reference sequence). With V trimmed by 2 bases and J by 6 bases, 7 bases remained unmatched. Here the CDR3 DNA reads TGTGCCAGCAGTTTAGGCGGGAGCATTTCCGAGCAGTACTTC. Translating it yields CASSLGGSISEQYF.

This clonotype came up a few times. The gene calls are TRBV5-1 and TRBJ1-1, with D uncertain. This CDR3 is 13 amino acids long. Per germline, CDR1 SGHRS and CDR2 YFSETQ. V gave up 0 bases and J gave up 11 bases, with 14 bases separating them. CDR3 amino acids: CASSLAHSLKAFF. The CDR3 DNA reads TGCGCCAGCAGCTTGGCCCACAGCCTGAAGGCTTTCTTT.

The V call is TRBV28, the J call TRBJ1-2, with D perhaps TRBD1 (5 bases). In germline, CDR1 is MDHEN, CDR2 SYDVKM. Trimming cost V 4 bases and J 7 bases, with 19 bases left between them. The CDR3 length is 15 residues. DNA of the CDR3: TGTGCCAGCAGTTCCTACCCAACGGTTGGGGGTGGCTACACCTTC. Its translation: CASSSYPTVGGGYTF.